This T cell receptor beta chain was documented in a study of blood T cells in healthy people across ages. Comments on this clonotype: Its antigen is as yet unknown. Germline and junction disagree at one end, which may indicate a read error.

Study outcomes and limitations: Higher naive T cell percentage went strongly together with higher TCR beta diversity.

PCR was performed a second time for about 6 to 11 cycles using a sample-barcoded 5' primer and a J-beta primer mix. One entry per CDR3 protein, called by TCRdb with MiXCR from the 5' RACE reads. The sample has 730,000 or so distinct CDR3 sequences, 35% to 45% seen once. The V gene's germline CDR1 is SGHRS and CDR2 YFSETQ. The CDR3 spans 14 residues. The sample taken for sequencing was blood. The sequence came from a woman aged 60-70 years in good health. The chain joins TRBV5-1 to TRBJ2-2; D is uncertain. CDR3 DNA sequence: TGCGCCAGCAGCAGGATATCGAATACCGGGGAGCTGTTTTTT. Protein product: CASSRISNTGELFF.